Listed here are 28 T cell receptor beta chains from one sample, sequenced in a study of T-cell memory formation after mild COVID-19. Using its own MiXCR run on the 5' RACE reads, TCRdb lists one record per CDR3 protein. The repertoire holds around 200,000 distinct CDR3 sequences, with 27% as singletons. The sample consisted of PBMCs or a T cell subset sorted from them (not recorded which). All receptors derive from an adult woman who had mild COVID-19 (a few samples of this study predate the infection). Cell type and time point are not known.

This rearrangement joins TRBV30 to TRBJ2-3; 10 bases align to TRBD2. J was trimmed by 3 bases and V by 7 bases; bases with no gene match: 7. Germline V gene data show CDR1 as GTSNPN and CDR2 as SVGIG (reference sequence). The CDR3 covers 14 residues. DNA of the CDR3: TGTGCCTTGAAAGCGGGAGGGCCGACAGATACGCAGTATTTT. Encoded protein: CALKAGGPTDTQYF.

The table lists this clonotype with many counts. The chain combines TRBV29-1 with TRBJ2-7, with 8 nucleotides matching TRBD1. This CDR3 comprises 13 residues. V was pared by 6 bases and J by 0 bases, with 4 bases of the junction left unmatched. The germline gives CDR1 SQVTM, CDR2 ANQGSEA. The CDR3 loop is CSVTGALSYEQYF. The CDR3 coding sequence is TGCAGCGTGACAGGGGCCCTCTCCTACGAGCAGTACTTC.

This clonotype has just a few counts. The chain is built from TRBV12-3 or TRBV12-4 and TRBJ1-6, with 11 bases lining up with TRBD1. The CDR3 has 15 residues. The junction had 2 bases not matched to a gene; V was cut back by 1 base and J by 9 bases. The CDR3 DNA sequence: TGTGCCAGCAGTTTAGGGACAGGGGGCTTTTCACCCCTCCACTTT. It yields the protein CASSLGTGGFSPLHF.

CDR3 coding DNA: TGTGCCAGCAGTGGTTTTGGGGGTAGGACCCAGTACTTC. Translation: CASSGFGGRTQYF. This chain connects TRBV2 to TRBJ2-5; TRBD1 or TRBD2 may be the D gene (5 bases each). Germline-derived CDR1 and CDR2 are SNHLY and FYNNEI. V was pared by 4 bases and J by 7 bases, with 13 bases between. This CDR3 spans 13 amino acids.

This clonotype came up many times. The rearrangement uses TRBV12-3 or TRBV12-4 and TRBJ2-1; D not certain. There are 13 residues in the CDR3. Trimming removed 1 base from V and 4 bases from J, with 5 bases in between. The CDR3 coding sequence is TGTGCCAGCAGTTTAGTTGGTTACAATGAGCAGTTCTTC. Translation: CASSLVGYNEQFF.

This clonotype was found once. The chain joins TRBV3-1 to TRBJ1-1; weak D call: TRBD1 (5 bases). V was trimmed by 6 bases and J by 4 bases, leaving 12 bases between them. The CDR3 is 13 amino acids. Per the germline V gene, CDR1 is LGHDT and CDR2 is YNNKEL (reference sequence). Written as DNA, the CDR3 is TGTGCCAGCAGTCAAATCGGGGGCACTGAAGCTTTCTTT. Its translation: CASSQIGGTEAFF.

This rearrangement joins TRBV6-2 or TRBV6-3 to TRBJ1-5; 10 bases map to TRBD1. J lost 10 bases, V lost 4 bases, and 10 bases had no gene match. The CDR3 runs 15 residues. CDR1 is MNHEY and CDR2 is SVGEGT in the germline V gene. CDR3 DNA: TGTGCCAGCAGTTCTTCCGGGACAGGGGCGCAACCCCAGCATTTT. It encodes CASSSSGTGAQPQHF.

The J gene is TRBJ1-1, the V gene TRBV7-2; D is undetermined. CDR3 length: 16 amino acids. The V gene lost 5 bases and the J gene lost 0 bases, with 16 bases spanning the gap. Germline CDR1 is SGHTA and CDR2 is FQGNSA. CDR3 nucleotides: TGTGCCAGCAGCCTCCTGGGCAGCACAGTGAACACTGAAGCTTTCTTT. This sequence encodes CASSLLGSTVNTEAFF.

The chain carries TRBV7-2 and TRBJ2-5; 7 nucleotides agree with TRBD2. Germline assignment: CDR1 SGHTA and CDR2 FQGNSA. This CDR3 is built from 15 residues. The trim removed 5 bases at V and 2 bases at J, leaving 8 bases unmatched. The CDR3 coding sequence is TGTGCCAGCAGCCGATGGGGGGGAGGTCAAGAGACCCAGTACTTC. Its protein product is CASSRWGGGQETQYF.

The V and J genes are TRBV20-1 and TRBJ1-5; TRBD1 agrees at 8 bases. Germline assignment: CDR1 DFQATT and CDR2 SNEGSKA (reference sequence). The trim removed 3 bases at V and 7 bases at J, leaving 8 bases unmatched. CDR3 size: 14 residues. The CDR3 is CSARDRAAGQPQHF. Here the CDR3 DNA reads TGCAGTGCTAGGGACAGGGCGGCGGGGCAGCCCCAGCATTTT.

The V and J genes are TRBV24-1 and TRBJ2-1, with 14 bases matching TRBD2. The trim removed 3 bases at V and 9 bases at J, leaving 3 bases unmatched. Germline CDR1 is KGHDR and CDR2 is SFDVKD. The CDR3 sequence is 15 residues long. The CDR3 coding sequence is TGTGCCACCAGTGATCCGGGACTAGCGGGAGTTGAGCAGTTCTTC. This gives the protein CATSDPGLAGVEQFF.

The chain is built from TRBV6-5 and TRBJ2-1, with 7 bases that match TRBD2. The V segment lost 7 bases and the J segment 9 bases; nucleotides outside the gene matches: 6. CDR1 MNHEY and CDR2 SVGAGI come from the germline V gene. This CDR3 spans 12 amino acids. The CDR3 reads CASTSGLVEQFF. The CDR3 coding sequence is TGTGCCAGCACTTCAGGACTAGTTGAGCAGTTCTTC.

This chain links TRBV30 with TRBJ2-1, with D unclear. Germline assignment: CDR1 GTSNPN and CDR2 SVGIG (reference sequence). This CDR3 comprises 10 residues. The V gene lost 1 base and the J gene lost 9 bases, with 4 bases spanning the gap. The CDR3 bases are TGTGCCTGGAGTGCGAGTGAGCAGTTCTTC. Translated: CAWSASEQFF.

The genes are TRBV7-8 and TRBJ2-2; 12 nucleotides align to TRBD2. The J segment lost 6 bases and the V segment lost 5 bases, leaving 13 bases of the junction unmatched. Germline V gene lookup returns CDR1 SGHVS and CDR2 FQNEAQ. CDR3 length: 18 residues. CDR3 coding DNA: TGTGCCAGCAGCCCGCCTCTAGCGGGAGGGCTCGGGGCCGGGGAGCTGTTTTTT. It translates to CASSPPLAGGLGAGELFF.

This clonotype has more than one count but fewer than ten. V is TRBV29-1 and J is TRBJ2-2; 9 bases map to TRBD2. The germline V gene encodes CDR1 SQVTM and CDR2 ANQGSEA. The CDR3 is made up of 14 amino acids. J was trimmed by 0 bases and V by 6 bases; bases with no gene match: 2. The CDR3 DNA reads TGCAGCGTCGGACTAGCGACGAACACCGGGGAGCTGTTTTTT. Its translation: CSVGLATNTGELFF.

This clonotype was found many times. The V call is TRBV29-1, the J call TRBJ1-1; D perhaps matches TRBD1 (6 bases). The CDR3 covers 12 residues. Deletions cut 7 bases from V and 4 bases from J, with 13 bases between. Germline V lookup: CDR1 SQVTM, CDR2 ANQGSEA. The chain's CDR3 is CSARQVITEAFF. The CDR3 nucleotides are TGCAGCGCCAGACAGGTGATCACTGAAGCTTTCTTT.

The CDR3 reads CASSQESTVGLYEQYF. In nucleotides, the CDR3 is TGTGCCAGCAGCCAAGAGTCGACGGTAGGATTATACGAGCAGTACTTC. This rearrangement joins TRBV4-2 to TRBJ2-7; D is unclear. From germline, CDR1 is LGHNA and CDR2 YNFKEQ. Trimming removed 0 bases from V and 4 bases from J, with 16 bases in between. CDR3 size: 16 residues.

The sample holds a few counts of this clonotype. The V call is TRBV20-1, the J call TRBJ2-7; D is unclear. Trimming took off 7 bases at V and 0 bases at J, with 13 bases between the two ends. The germline V gene encodes CDR1 DFQATT and CDR2 SNEGSKA (reference sequence). This CDR3 spans 13 amino acids. The CDR3 nucleotides are TGCAGTGGCGTGGACCGCCGCTCCTACGAGCAGTACTTC. Protein: CSGVDRRSYEQYF.

This rearrangement joins TRBV20-1 to TRBJ2-2; D is perhaps TRBD2 (6 bases). This CDR3 is built from 18 residues. The germline V and J ends were trimmed by 0 bases and 3 bases, with 20 bases remaining between them. CDR1 and CDR2 (germline): DFQATT, SNEGSKA (reference sequence). The CDR3 nucleotides read TGCAGTGCTAGAGATTATTCGGGGGACCGTGTGGACACCGGGGAGCTGTTTTTT. This encodes CSARDYSGDRVDTGELFF.

This chain uses TRBV4-3 with TRBJ2-3; possible D gene TRBD2, 5 bases. V was shortened by 2 bases and J by 4 bases, with 16 bases between the two germline ends. Germline values: CDR1 LGHNA, CDR2 YSLEER. The CDR3 spans 16 residues. The CDR3 here is CASSQQPSPVPDTQYF. The CDR3 nucleotides read TGCGCCAGCAGCCAACAGCCTAGCCCAGTCCCAGATACGCAGTATTTT.

In this sample, this clonotype turned up a few times. CDR3 region: CASSQDVNSYEQYF. CDR3 DNA sequence: TGTGCCAGCAGCCAAGATGTCAACTCCTACGAGCAGTACTTC. This chain links TRBV3-1 with TRBJ2-7; D gene ambiguous. The CDR3 has 14 residues. Germline V CDR1 and CDR2: LGHDT, YNNKEL (reference sequence). Trimming stripped 0 bases from V and 0 bases from J, with 6 bases between.

V is TRBV5-6 and J is TRBJ2-1; 11 nucleotides agree with TRBD2. The V and J ends lost 4 bases and 6 bases, in that order; junction bases with no gene match: 6. The V gene's germline CDR1 is SGHDT and CDR2 YYEEEE. The CDR3 length is 15 residues. The CDR3 spells CASSRTSGSLNEQFF. CDR3 bases: TGTGCCAGCAGCCGCACTAGCGGGAGTCTCAATGAGCAGTTCTTC.

This clonotype turned up a few times. The J gene is TRBJ2-1, the V gene TRBV12-3 or TRBV12-4; TRBD1 matches at 10 bases. J gave up 8 bases and V 9 bases, and 10 bases lay outside the gene matches. The CDR3 sequence is 14 residues long. This chain's CDR3 is CASWGGQGPYEQFF. The CDR3 nucleotides are TGTGCCAGTTGGGGGGGACAGGGGCCATATGAGCAGTTCTTC.

This clonotype was observed a handful of times. The chain combines TRBV6-5 with TRBJ2-1; 9 positions match TRBD2. The CDR3 loop spans 17 amino acids. Germline V gene data show CDR1 as MNHEY and CDR2 as SVGAGI. The V segment lost 2 bases and the J segment 0 bases; nucleotides outside the gene matches: 5. The CDR3 is CASSYPTSGNSYNEQFF. CDR3 coding DNA: TGTGCCAGCAGTTACCCGACTAGCGGAAACTCCTACAATGAGCAGTTCTTC.

The rearrangement links TRBV7-9 to TRBJ1-3, with 9 bases fitting TRBD1. The CDR3 spans 16 residues. CDR1 is SEHNR and CDR2 is FQNEAQ in the germline V gene (reference sequence). Unmatched junction bases numbered 2, after V lost 1 base and J lost 1 base. CDR3 sequence: CASSLGDRVSGNTIYF. The CDR3 region has the DNA TGTGCCAGCAGCTTAGGGGACAGGGTGTCTGGAAACACCATATATTTT.

The CDR3 loop is CASSPPHTGELFF. DNA for the CDR3: TGTGCCAGCAGCCCCCCCCACACCGGGGAGCTGTTTTTT. V gene TRBV5-6 combines with J gene TRBJ2-2; D is unresolved. CDR1 is SGHDT and CDR2 is YYEEEE in the germline V gene. CDR3 size: 13 residues. The V end was cut by 4 bases, the J end by 3 bases, with 7 bases between.

The chain carries TRBV12-3 or TRBV12-4 and TRBJ2-7; 9 bases map to TRBD1. Trimming removed 5 bases from V and 5 bases from J; junction bases left unmatched: 7. The CDR3 contains 14 residues. DNA for the CDR3: TGTGCCAGCAGTCCCGGGACAGGGCGACACGAGCAGTACTTC. It encodes CASSPGTGRHEQYF.

This clonotype was counted between two and nine times. The chain is built from TRBV3-1 and TRBJ2-5; 12 bases line up with TRBD2. CDR3 length: 17 amino acids. CDR1 LGHDT and CDR2 YNNKEL come from the germline V gene (reference sequence). V gave up 2 bases and J gave up 3 bases; unmatched junction bases: 7. CDR3 loop: CASSQLAGGPGKETQYF. Written as DNA, the CDR3 is TGTGCCAGCAGCCAACTAGCGGGGGGGCCGGGGAAAGAGACCCAGTACTTC.